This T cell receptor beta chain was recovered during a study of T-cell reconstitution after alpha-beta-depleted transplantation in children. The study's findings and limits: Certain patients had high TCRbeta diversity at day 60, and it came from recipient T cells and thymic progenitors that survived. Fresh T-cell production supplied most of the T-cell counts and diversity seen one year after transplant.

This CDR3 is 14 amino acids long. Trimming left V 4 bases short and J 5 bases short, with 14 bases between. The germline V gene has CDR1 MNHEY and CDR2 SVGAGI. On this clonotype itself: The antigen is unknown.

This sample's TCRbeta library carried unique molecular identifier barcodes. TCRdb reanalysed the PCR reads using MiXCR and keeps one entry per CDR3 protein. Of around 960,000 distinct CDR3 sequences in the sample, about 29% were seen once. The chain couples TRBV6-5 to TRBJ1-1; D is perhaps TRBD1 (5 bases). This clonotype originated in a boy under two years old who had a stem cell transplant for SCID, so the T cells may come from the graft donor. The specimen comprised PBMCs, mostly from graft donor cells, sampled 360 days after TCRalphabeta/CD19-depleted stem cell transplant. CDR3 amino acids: CASSSGFIWTEAFF. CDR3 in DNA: TGTGCCAGCAGTTCAGGGTTTATATGGACTGAAGCTTTCTTT.